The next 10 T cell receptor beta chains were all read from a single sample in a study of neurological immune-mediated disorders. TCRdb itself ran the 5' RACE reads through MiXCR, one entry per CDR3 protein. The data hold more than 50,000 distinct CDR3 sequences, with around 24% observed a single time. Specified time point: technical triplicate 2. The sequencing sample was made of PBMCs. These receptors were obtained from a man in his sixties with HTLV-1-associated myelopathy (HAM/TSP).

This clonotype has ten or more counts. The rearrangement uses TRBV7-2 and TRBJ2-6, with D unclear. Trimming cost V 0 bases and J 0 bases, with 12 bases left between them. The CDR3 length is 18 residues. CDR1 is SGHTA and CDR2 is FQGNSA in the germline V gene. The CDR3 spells CASSLALVTNSGANVLTF. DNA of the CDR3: TGTGCCAGCAGCTTAGCCCTAGTCACGAACTCTGGGGCCAACGTCCTGACTTTC.

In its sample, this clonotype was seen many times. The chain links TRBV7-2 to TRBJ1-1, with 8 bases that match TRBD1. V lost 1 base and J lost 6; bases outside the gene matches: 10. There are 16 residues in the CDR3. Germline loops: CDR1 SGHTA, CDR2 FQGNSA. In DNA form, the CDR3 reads TGTGCCAGCAGCTTAGGGCAGGGGGCGAGTTGGGCTGAAGCTTTCTTT. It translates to CASSLGQGASWAEAFF.

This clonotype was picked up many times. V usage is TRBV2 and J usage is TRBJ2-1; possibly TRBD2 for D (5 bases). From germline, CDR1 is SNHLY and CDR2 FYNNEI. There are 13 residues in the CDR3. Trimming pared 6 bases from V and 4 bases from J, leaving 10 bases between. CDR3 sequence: CASRDSVYNEQFF. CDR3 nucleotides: TGTGCCAGCAGGGACTCCGTTTACAATGAGCAGTTCTTC.

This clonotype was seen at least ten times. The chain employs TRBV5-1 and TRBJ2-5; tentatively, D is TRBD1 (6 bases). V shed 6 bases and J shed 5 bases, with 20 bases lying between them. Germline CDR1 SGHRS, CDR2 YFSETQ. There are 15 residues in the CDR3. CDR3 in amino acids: CASTQGTDRGETQYF. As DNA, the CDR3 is TGCGCCAGCACCCAGGGGACGGACCGCGGTGAGACCCAGTACTTC. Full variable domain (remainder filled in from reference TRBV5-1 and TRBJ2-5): KAGVTQTPRYLIKTRGQQVTLSCSPISGHRSVSWYQQTPGQGLQFLFEYFSETQRNKGNFPGRFSGRQFSNSRSEMNVSTLELGDSALYLCASTQGTDRGETQYFGPGTRLLVL.

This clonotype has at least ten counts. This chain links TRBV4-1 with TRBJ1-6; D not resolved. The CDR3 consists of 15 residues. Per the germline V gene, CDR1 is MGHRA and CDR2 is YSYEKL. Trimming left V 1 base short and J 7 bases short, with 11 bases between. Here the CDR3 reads CASSQGPAGNSPLHF. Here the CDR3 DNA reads TGCGCCAGCAGCCAAGGACCGGCTGGGAATTCACCCCTCCACTTT.

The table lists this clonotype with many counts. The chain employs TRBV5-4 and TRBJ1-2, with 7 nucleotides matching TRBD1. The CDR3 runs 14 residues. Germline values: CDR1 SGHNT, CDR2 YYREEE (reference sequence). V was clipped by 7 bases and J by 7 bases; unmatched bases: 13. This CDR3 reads CASRTGDSAGGYTF. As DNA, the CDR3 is TGTGCCAGCCGGACAGGAGACTCCGCTGGTGGCTACACCTTC. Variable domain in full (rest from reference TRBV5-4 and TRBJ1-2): ETGVTQSPTHLIKTRGQQVTLRCSSQSGHNTVSWYQQALGQGPQFIFQYYREEENGRGNFPPRFSGLQFPNYSSELNVNALELDDSALYLCASRTGDSAGGYTFGSGTRLTVV.

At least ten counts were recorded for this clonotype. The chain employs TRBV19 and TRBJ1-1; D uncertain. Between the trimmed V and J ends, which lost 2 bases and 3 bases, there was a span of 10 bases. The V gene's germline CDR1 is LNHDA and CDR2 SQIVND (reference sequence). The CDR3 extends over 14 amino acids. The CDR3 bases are TGTGCCAGTAGTATATCGCGAGTTGACACTGAAGCTTTCTTT. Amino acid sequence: CASSISRVDTEAFF.

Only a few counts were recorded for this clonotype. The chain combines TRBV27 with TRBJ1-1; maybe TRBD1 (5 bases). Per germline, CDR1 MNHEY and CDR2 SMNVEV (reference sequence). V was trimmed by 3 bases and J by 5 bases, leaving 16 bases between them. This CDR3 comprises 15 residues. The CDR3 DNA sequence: TGTGCCAGCAGTTTCGGAGTGCGGGGGGATACTGAAGCTTTCTTT. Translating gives CASSFGVRGDTEAFF.

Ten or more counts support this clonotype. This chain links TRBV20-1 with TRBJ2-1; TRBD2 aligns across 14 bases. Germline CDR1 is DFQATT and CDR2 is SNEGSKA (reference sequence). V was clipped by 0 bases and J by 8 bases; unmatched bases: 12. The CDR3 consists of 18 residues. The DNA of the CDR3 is TGCAGTGCTAGAGATCCTCTGAGACTAGCGGGAGGGGGGGATGAGCAGTTCTTC. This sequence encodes CSARDPLRLAGGGDEQFF.

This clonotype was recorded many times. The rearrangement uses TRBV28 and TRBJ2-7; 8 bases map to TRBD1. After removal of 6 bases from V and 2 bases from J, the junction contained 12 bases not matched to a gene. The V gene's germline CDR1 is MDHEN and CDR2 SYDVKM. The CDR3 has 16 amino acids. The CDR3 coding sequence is TGTGCCAGCAGACCCTTCAGGGGGCTGTCGACCTACGAGCAGTACTTC. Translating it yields CASRPFRGLSTYEQYF.